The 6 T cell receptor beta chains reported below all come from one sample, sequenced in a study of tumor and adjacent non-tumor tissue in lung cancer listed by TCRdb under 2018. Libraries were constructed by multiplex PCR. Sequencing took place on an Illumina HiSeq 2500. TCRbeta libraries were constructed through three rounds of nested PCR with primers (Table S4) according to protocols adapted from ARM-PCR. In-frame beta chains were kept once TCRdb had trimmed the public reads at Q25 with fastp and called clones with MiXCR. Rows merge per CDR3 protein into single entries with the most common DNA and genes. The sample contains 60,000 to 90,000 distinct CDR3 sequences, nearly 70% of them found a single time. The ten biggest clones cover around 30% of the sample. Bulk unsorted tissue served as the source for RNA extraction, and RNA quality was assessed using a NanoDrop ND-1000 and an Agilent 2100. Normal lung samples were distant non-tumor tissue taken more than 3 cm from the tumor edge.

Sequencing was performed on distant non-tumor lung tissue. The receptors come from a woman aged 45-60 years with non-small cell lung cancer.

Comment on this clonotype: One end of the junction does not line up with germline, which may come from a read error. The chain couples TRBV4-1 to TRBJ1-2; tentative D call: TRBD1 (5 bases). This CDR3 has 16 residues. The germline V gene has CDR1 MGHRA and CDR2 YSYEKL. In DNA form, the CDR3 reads TGCGCCAGCAGCCAAGATCTGTACGGGGGGAACTATGGCTACACCTTT. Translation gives CASSQDLYGGNYGYTF.

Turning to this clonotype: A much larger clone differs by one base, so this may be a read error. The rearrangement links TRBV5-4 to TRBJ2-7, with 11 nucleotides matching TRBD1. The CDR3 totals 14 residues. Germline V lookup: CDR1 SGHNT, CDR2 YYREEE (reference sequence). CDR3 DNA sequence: TGTGCCACCAGCTCCGGACAGGGGGCGGTGGAGCAGTACTTC. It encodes CATSSGQGAVEQYF.

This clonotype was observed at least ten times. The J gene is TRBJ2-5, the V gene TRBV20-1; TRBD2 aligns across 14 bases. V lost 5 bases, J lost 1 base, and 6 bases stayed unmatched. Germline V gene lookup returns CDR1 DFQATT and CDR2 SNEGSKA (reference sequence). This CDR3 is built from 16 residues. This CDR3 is CSAGTSGRPLQETQYF. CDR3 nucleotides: TGCAGTGCTGGGACTAGCGGGAGACCCCTCCAAGAGACCCAGTACTTC.

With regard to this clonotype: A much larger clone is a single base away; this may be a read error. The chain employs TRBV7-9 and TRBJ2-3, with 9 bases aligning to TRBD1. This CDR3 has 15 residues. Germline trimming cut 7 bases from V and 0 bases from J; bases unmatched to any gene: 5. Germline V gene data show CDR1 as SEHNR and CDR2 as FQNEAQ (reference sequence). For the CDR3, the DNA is TGTGCCAGCATCTTGGGACAGGGTAGCACAGATACGCAGTATTTT. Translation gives CASILGQGSTDTQYF. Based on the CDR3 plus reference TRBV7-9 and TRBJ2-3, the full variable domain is DTGVSQNPRHKITKRGQNVTFRCDPISEHNRLYWYRQTLGQGPEFLTYFQNEAQLEKSRLLSDRFSAERPKGSFSTLEIQRTEQGDSAMYLCASILGQGSTDTQYFGPGTRLTVL.

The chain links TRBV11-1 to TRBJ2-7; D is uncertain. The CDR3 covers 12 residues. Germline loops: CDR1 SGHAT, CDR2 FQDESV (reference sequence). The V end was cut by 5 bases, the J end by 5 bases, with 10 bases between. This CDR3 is CASSIGLDEQYF. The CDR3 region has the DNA TGTGCCAGCAGCATAGGTCTGGACGAGCAGTACTTC.

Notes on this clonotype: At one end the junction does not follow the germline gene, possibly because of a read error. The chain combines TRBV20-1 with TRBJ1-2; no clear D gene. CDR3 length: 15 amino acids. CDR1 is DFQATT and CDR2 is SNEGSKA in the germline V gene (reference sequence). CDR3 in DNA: TGCAGTGCTAGAGATCTTCTGGGCGGTCCCTATGACTACACCTTC. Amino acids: CSARDLLGGPYDYTF.